This T cell receptor (beta chain) was found in a study of T cells in Graves' hyperthyroidism and ophthalmopathy (dated by TCRdb to the late 2010s). At the level of the whole study: Peripheral blood samples were taken at initial diagnosis, before any treatment was given. TCR V-J signatures able to tell the groups apart were searched for in a discovery cohort of some 100 patients, of whom over 40 had Graves' ophthalmopathy and under 65 had stable Graves' hyperthyroidism. Prospective prediction of ophthalmopathy was tested in an independent validation cohort consisting of 18 to 20 hyperthyroidism patients and about 17 patients who later progressed to ophthalmopathy. The 95 to 100 discovery patients were randomly split 7:3 into training and test sets. The study also compared thyroid tissue and blood T-cell repertoires from several Graves' hyperthyroidism patients. After blood sampling, hyperthyroidism patients were treated with methimazole at a starting dose of 30 mg daily, and ophthalmopathy patients were treated with high-dose intravenous methylprednisolone. According to the paper, TCR Vbeta CDR3 sequencing was carried out on about 140 peripheral blood samples, which came from approximately 41 ophthalmopathy, 70 to 80 hyperthyroidism and approximately 17 progressor patients. Overall results and qualifications from the work: Most expanded thyroid clonotypes (frequency above 0.001) were also detected in blood, a finding suggesting that blood repertoires may reflect thyroid immune responses. In validation, the model predicted progression to ophthalmopathy a median of about 6.8 months before onset, with over 60% sensitivity and 72.22% specificity. Sample size was not statistically predetermined, and investigators were not blinded to group allocation. Ophthalmopathy was separated from stable hyperthyroidism by a 13 V-J signature model, with just over 85% sensitivity and roughly 81% specificity obtained in cross-validation and 80%/75% obtained in testing.

This clonotype came up a few times. It lacks a known antigen. No much larger clone exists at a distance of one base, and base qualities are not known. The TCR beta CDR3 regions were amplified from RNA transcripts. The first round of RT-PCR for the TCR CDR3 was performed with the HTBI primer set and the Qiagen OneStep RT-PCR kit. The libraries were constructed in a second round of multiplex PCR and then size-selected and purified. Sequencing of the libraries was done on an Illumina HiSeq2000 using paired-end 100 bp reads. On the authors' methods: Raw data were processed with SOAPnuke, discarding reads with adapters, uncalled bases, mean Phred below 15, or no exact constant-primer or identifier match. COPE v1.2.5 was used to merge high-quality paired reads, and clonotypes were defined as unique nucleotide sequences. MiTCR v1.1 was used to align the clonotypes against IMGT TRBV, TRBD and TRBJ reference segments. The analysis was restricted to V-J combinations with a frequency above 0.0001, which together covered 99% to 99.2% of the repertoires. The TCS score was defined as the ratio of F50 (clonal expansion) to E x V (chaos), calculated using BLOSUM62-based TCRdist between CDR3 peptides within each V-J. Welch's t-statistics and random forest reduced around 550 V-J features to 13, which were used in a naive Bayes classifier (R e1071). The public reads were reprocessed in TCRdb via fastp at Q25 and MiXCR, keeping in-frame beta chains. When rows share a CDR3 protein, they turn into one entry using the most common DNA and genes. These V and J calls are TCRdb output, not the study's own analysis. Recorded for this sample are roughly 380,000 distinct CDR3 sequences; roughly 13% of them occurred a single time. In total, the top ten clones hold about 4.9% of the sample.

Graves' hyperthyroidism was defined as stable when no progression to ophthalmopathy occurred over 18 months of follow-up. Hyperthyroidism patients were newly diagnosed, had a disease duration of under 2 months, and were aged 18 to 65 years. Any patient with an uncontrolled infection, another autoimmune disease, pregnancy or lactation was excluded. Diagnoses were established on the basis of clinical symptoms, serum thyroxine and TRAb, thyroid ultrasound, and orbital computed tomography. PBMCs were isolated from 10 ml of fresh peripheral blood by Ficoll-Paque density gradient centrifugation. Trizol reagent was used to extract total RNA, and RNA quality was then checked on an Agilent 2100 Bioanalyzer. The V end gives up 7 bases and the J end 2 bases, leaving 8 bases in the junction not matched to a gene. Taken from cysteine to phenylalanine, the CDR3 has 16 residues. The only DNA kept is the CDR3, 48 bases in frame from the first base. CDR1 and CDR2 are drawn from the germline V gene (reference sequence): SEHNR, FQNEAQ.

The sequence was obtained from a woman between 18 and 30 years old with Graves' hyperthyroidism. Here the chain combines TRBV7-9 and TRBJ2-3; 11 nucleotides in the junction match TRBD2. The sample consisted of blood. The DNA sequence follows: TGTGCCAGCAATCTCCTAGCGGGAGGTCTCACAGATACGCAGTATTTT. Its translation reads: CASNLLAGGLTDTQYF.